This TCR beta chain was recorded in a study of cytomegalovirus exposure and HLA in healthy donors. Study conclusions and caveats: High sensitivity and specificity were reportedly achieved when the classifier diagnosed cytomegalovirus status. According to a subsequent analysis, TCR clusters identified in the first cohort showed a tendency to co-occur across the 120 or so validation repertoires.

Generated by immunoSEQ multiplex PCR, the TCRdb table keeps only in-frame clones and is missing some. Of over 150,000 clones listed, 75% to 90% were seen once; the top ten hold more than 2%. Remarks on this clone: What it binds is unknown.

Sequencing input: PBMCs. This TCR derives from a woman aged 18-30 years in good health and CMV-seronegative.

CDR3 sequence: CASSRGRGLTGELFF. CDR3 DNA: TGTGCCAGCAGTCGGGGCAGGGGGCTCACCGGGGAGCTGTTTTTT. This chain connects TRBV2 to TRBJ2-2; 8 bases are a match to TRBD1. There are 15 residues in the CDR3. Per the germline V gene, CDR1 is SNHLY and CDR2 is FYNNEI. Trimming removed 5 bases from V and 4 bases from J; junction bases left unmatched: 6. Using reference TRBV2 and TRBJ2-2 for the parts outside the CDR3, the full variable domain is EPEVTQTPSHQVTQMGQEVILRCVPISNHLYFYWYRQILGQKVEFLVSFYNNEISEKSEIFDDQFSVERPDGSNFTLKIRSTKLEDSAMYFCASSRGRGLTGELFFGEGSRLTVL.